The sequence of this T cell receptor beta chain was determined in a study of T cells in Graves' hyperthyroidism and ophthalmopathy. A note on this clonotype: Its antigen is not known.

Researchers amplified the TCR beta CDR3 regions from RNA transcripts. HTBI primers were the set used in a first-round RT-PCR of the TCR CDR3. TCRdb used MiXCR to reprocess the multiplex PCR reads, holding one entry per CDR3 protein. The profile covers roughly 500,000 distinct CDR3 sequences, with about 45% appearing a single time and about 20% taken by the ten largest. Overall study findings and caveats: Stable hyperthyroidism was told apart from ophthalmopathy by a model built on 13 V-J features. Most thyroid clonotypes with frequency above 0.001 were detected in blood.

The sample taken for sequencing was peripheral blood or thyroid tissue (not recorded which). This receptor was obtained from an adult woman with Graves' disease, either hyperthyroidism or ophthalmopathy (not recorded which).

Here the CDR3 reads CASSLGEINQPQHF. CDR3 sequence (DNA): TGCGCCAGCAGCTTAGGGGAAATCAATCAGCCCCAGCATTTT. The genes are TRBV5-1 and TRBJ1-5, with a possible D match to TRBD1 (5 bases). The V end was cut by 2 bases, the J end by 3 bases, with 9 bases between. This CDR3 spans 14 amino acids. CDR1 and CDR2 from the germline V gene are SGHRS and YFSETQ.